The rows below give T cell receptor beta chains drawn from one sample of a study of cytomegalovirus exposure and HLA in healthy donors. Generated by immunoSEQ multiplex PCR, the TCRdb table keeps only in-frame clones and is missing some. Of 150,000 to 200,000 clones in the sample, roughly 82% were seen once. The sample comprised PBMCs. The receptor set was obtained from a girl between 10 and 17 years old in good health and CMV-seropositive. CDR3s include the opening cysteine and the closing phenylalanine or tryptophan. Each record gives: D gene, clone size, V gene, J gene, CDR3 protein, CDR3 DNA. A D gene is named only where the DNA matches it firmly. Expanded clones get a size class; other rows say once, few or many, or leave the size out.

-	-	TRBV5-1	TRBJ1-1	CASSPTFQENTEAFF	TGCGCCAGCAGCCCTACTTTTCAGGAAAACACTGAAGCTTTCTTT
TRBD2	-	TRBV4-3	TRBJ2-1	CASSQELAGFGNEQFF	TGCGCCAGCAGCCAAGAGCTAGCGGGGTTTGGCAATGAGCAGTTCTTC
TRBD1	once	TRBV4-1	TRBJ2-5	CASSQDRDRYSETQYF	TGCGCCAGCAGCCAAGATAGGGACAGATATTCTGAGACCCAGTACTTC
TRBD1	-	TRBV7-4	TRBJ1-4	CASSKGQGTNEKLFF	TGTGCCAGCAGCAAGGGACAGGGAACTAATGAAAAACTGTTTTTT
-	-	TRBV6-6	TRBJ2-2	CASSYLGPGELFF	TGTGCCAGCAGTTACTTGGGGCCCGGGGAGCTGTTTTTT
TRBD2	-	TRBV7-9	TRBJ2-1	CASSLGTSGSGNEQFF	TGTGCCAGCAGCCTCGGGACTAGCGGGAGTGGCAATGAGCAGTTCTTC
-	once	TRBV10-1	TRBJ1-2	CASSATVAYGYTF	TGCGCCAGCAGTGCGACAGTCGCCTATGGCTACACCTTC
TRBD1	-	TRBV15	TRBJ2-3	CATLGQGMTDTQYF	TGTGCCACCTTGGGACAGGGGATGACAGATACGCAGTATTTT
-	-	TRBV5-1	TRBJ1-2	CASSTGPDYGYTF	TGCGCCAGCAGTACAGGCCCAGACTATGGCTACACCTTC
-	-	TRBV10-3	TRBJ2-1	CAIKDSGRNEQFF	TGTGCCATTAAGGACTCGGGGAGGAATGAGCAGTTCTTC
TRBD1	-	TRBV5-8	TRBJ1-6	CASSSGTGVVSPLHF	TGTGCCAGCAGCTCAGGGACAGGCGTTGTCTCACCCCTCCACTTT
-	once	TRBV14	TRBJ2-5	CASRLGGQETQYF	TGTGCCAGCAGACTTGGGGGGCAAGAGACCCAGTACTTC
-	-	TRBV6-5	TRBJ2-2	CASALPGEVTGELFF	TGTGCCAGCGCCCTTCCGGGAGAAGTCACCGGGGAGCTGTTTTTT
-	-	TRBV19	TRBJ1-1	CASSISGEAFF	TGTGCCAGTAGTATCTCGGGTGAAGCTTTCTTT
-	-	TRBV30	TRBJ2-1	CAWSVTSRILFF	TGTGCCTGGAGTGTAACGTCTAGGATTCTGTTCTTC
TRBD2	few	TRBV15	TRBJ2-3	CATSRRLRGSTDTQYF	TGTGCCACCAGCAGACGCCTGCGGGGGTCCACAGATACGCAGTATTTT